What follows are 17 T cell receptor beta chains derived from one specimen sequenced in a study of T cells after yellow fever vaccination. TCRdb itself ran the 5' RACE reads through MiXCR, one entry per CDR3 protein. The table lists some 390,000 distinct CDR3 sequences, around 20% of them singletons. The sample in question was PBMCs, obtained before the yellow fever booster vaccination. These TCRs come from a man between 18 and 29 years old who received the YFV17D yellow fever vaccine.

There are a few counts of this clonotype. The V call is TRBV10-3, the J call TRBJ2-5; D is possibly TRBD1 or TRBD2 (6 bases each). This CDR3 is 16 amino acids long. V lost 5 bases to trimming and J lost 5 bases, with 21 bases between them. Per the germline V gene, CDR1 is ENHRY and CDR2 is SYGVKD. In nucleotides, the CDR3 is TGTGCCATCAGTTCTCTTACAGGGCCTGCGGGGGAGACCCAGTACTTC. Translated: CAISSLTGPAGETQYF.

This chain connects TRBV3-1 to TRBJ1-6, with TRBD1 matching over 7 bases. The V gene end was trimmed by 4 bases and the J gene end by 6 bases; junction bases not matched to a gene: 15. The CDR3 is made up of 18 amino acids. CDR1 and CDR2 (germline): LGHDT, YNNKEL (reference sequence). The DNA of the CDR3 is TGTGCCAGCAGCCCGCGATGGGGGCCGACAGGGACTAATTCACCCCTCCACTTT. Translating gives CASSPRWGPTGTNSPLHF.

The V call is TRBV20-1, the J call TRBJ2-3; 9 positions match TRBD2. V shed 5 bases and J 2 bases; nucleotides not matched to a gene: 8. The CDR3 is 15 amino acids. Germline loops: CDR1 DFQATT, CDR2 SNEGSKA (reference sequence). Written as DNA, the CDR3 is TGCAGTGCTGGAAGACTAGCGGAACCCACAGATACGCAGTATTTT. Protein: CSAGRLAEPTDTQYF.

This clonotype was picked up a small number of times. The V call is TRBV5-1, the J call TRBJ1-1, with unresolved D. Germline CDR1 and CDR2: SGHRS and YFSETQ. The CDR3 consists of 13 residues. Trimming shortened V by 7 bases and J by 5 bases, and 15 bases separated the two germline ends. CDR3 loop: CASAATARTEAFF. CDR3 coding DNA: TGCGCCAGCGCGGCGACGGCGAGGACTGAAGCTTTCTTT. Full variable domain (missing parts from reference TRBV5-1 and TRBJ1-1): KAGVTQTPRYLIKTRGQQVTLSCSPISGHRSVSWYQQTPGQGLQFLFEYFSETQRNKGNFPGRFSGRQFSNSRSEMNVSTLELGDSALYLCASAATARTEAFFGQGTRLTVV.

The chain couples TRBV5-1 to TRBJ2-3, with TRBD1 matching 8 bases. CDR1 is SGHRS, CDR2 YFSETQ, per germline. The length of the CDR3 is 14 residues. The J segment lost 6 bases and the V segment lost 0 bases, leaving 3 bases of the junction unmatched. The CDR3 spells CASSLGQGLDTQYF. The CDR3 bases are TGCGCCAGCAGCTTGGGACAGGGGTTGGATACGCAGTATTTT.

The rearrangement links TRBV7-9 to TRBJ2-3, with TRBD1 matching 9 bases. The ends lost 0 bases at V and 2 bases at J; junction bases unmatched: 3. CDR1 is SEHNR and CDR2 is FQNEAQ in the germline V gene (reference sequence). CDR3 size: 16 residues. The DNA of the CDR3 is TGTGCCAGCAGCTTAGCCCGGGACAGGGTCACAGATACGCAGTATTTT. Translating it yields CASSLARDRVTDTQYF.

A few counts support this clonotype. This chain joins TRBV30 and TRBJ2-5, with D maybe TRBD1 (6 bases). This CDR3 contains 11 residues. The germline V gene has CDR1 GTSNPN and CDR2 SVGIG (reference sequence). CDR3 residues: CAWGPTETQYF. CDR3 DNA: TGTGCTTGGGGGCCGACGGAGACCCAGTACTTC.

This chain connects TRBV7-6 to TRBJ2-7; 7 nucleotides align to TRBD1. The CDR3 is 15 residues long. Germline CDR1 SGHVS, CDR2 FNYEAQ. The J segment lost 6 bases and the V segment lost 4 bases, leaving 12 bases of the junction unmatched. CDR3 DNA: TGTGCCAGCAGCTGGAGACGGGACAGCCTCGGCGAGCAGTACTTC. Translated, it gives CASSWRRDSLGEQYF.

J is TRBJ2-2 and V is TRBV5-1; 8 nucleotides align to TRBD1. In germline, CDR1 is SGHRS, CDR2 YFSETQ. The V segment lost 4 bases and the J segment 5 bases; nucleotides outside the gene matches: 7. The CDR3 runs to 15 residues. The CDR3 DNA reads as TGCGCCAGCAGCAACGGACAGGGATATACCGGGGAGCTGTTTTTT. The encoded protein is CASSNGQGYTGELFF.

A remark on this clonotype: A read error may explain this, as a much larger clone is one base away. The chain links TRBV5-1 to TRBJ2-3; D gene ambiguous. Between the trimmed V and J ends, which lost 0 bases and 0 bases, there was a span of 8 bases. Germline CDR1 SGHRS, CDR2 YFSETQ. The CDR3 contains 15 residues. The CDR3 nucleotides read TGCGCCAGCAGCTTGGGTCTAGTGAGCACAGATACGCAGTATTTT. This encodes CASSLGLVSTDTQYF. The complete variable domain, with remaining parts taken from reference TRBV5-1 and TRBJ2-3, reads KAGVTQTPRYLIKTRGQQVTLSCSPISGHRSVSWYQQTPGQGLQFLFEYFSETQRNKGNFPGRFSGRQFSNSRSEMNVSTLELGDSALYLCASSLGLVSTDTQYFGPGTRLTVL.

This clonotype was counted only a few times. This sequence joins TRBV20-1 and TRBJ2-1; 13 bases align to TRBD2. The V gene end was trimmed by 0 bases and the J gene end by 8 bases; junction bases not matched to a gene: 7. Germline assignment: CDR1 DFQATT and CDR2 SNEGSKA (reference sequence). There are 16 residues in the CDR3. CDR3 DNA sequence: TGCAGTGCTAGAGACCCCCGGACTAGCGGGGGCGATGAGCAGTTCTTC. Residues: CSARDPRTSGGDEQFF.

This clonotype occurred a few times. V usage is TRBV5-1 and J usage is TRBJ2-7, with D unclear. CDR1 is SGHRS, CDR2 YFSETQ, per germline. V was clipped by 4 bases and J by 3 bases, with 11 bases between them. There are 13 residues in the CDR3. For the CDR3, the DNA is TGCGCCAGCAGCCCCATCCACGACTACGAGCAGTACTTC. This sequence encodes CASSPIHDYEQYF.

The chain employs TRBV5-1 and TRBJ1-1, with D perhaps matching TRBD1 (5 bases). This CDR3 has 14 amino acids. Trimming shortened V by 0 bases and J by 6 bases, and 12 bases separated the two germline ends. CDR1 is SGHRS, CDR2 YFSETQ, per germline. The CDR3 loop reads CASSLEVGAAEAFF. CDR3 coding DNA: TGCGCCAGCAGCTTGGAGGTTGGGGCAGCTGAAGCTTTCTTT.

The chain recombines TRBV7-2 with TRBJ2-1; 8 positions agree with TRBD2. This CDR3 has 15 amino acids. Germline CDR1 and CDR2: SGHTA and FQGNSA. After removal of 3 bases from V and 3 bases from J, the junction contained 4 bases not matched to a gene. The CDR3 sequence: CASSLTGGRYNEQFF. CDR3 nucleotides: TGTGCCAGCAGCTTGACGGGGGGGCGCTACAATGAGCAGTTCTTC.

Many counts were recorded for this clonotype. V usage is TRBV5-5 and J usage is TRBJ2-3; 8 bases are a match to TRBD1. CDR3 length: 16 residues. V lost 1 base to trimming and J lost 1 base; unmatched junction nucleotides: 5. Germline CDR1 SGHKS, CDR2 YYEKEE (reference sequence). The CDR3 protein is CASSLSGQGGTDTQYF. CDR3 sequence (DNA): TGTGCCAGCAGCTTGAGCGGACAGGGCGGCACAGATACGCAGTATTTT.

The V gene is TRBV5-1, the J gene TRBJ1-1, with a tentative D call TRBD1 (6 bases). The V gene's germline CDR1 is SGHRS and CDR2 YFSETQ. Trimming removed 5 bases at V and 0 bases at J, with 11 bases between. This CDR3 has 14 residues. The CDR3 DNA sequence: TGCGCCAGCAGAGGCGGGGGCTTGAACACTGAAGCTTTCTTT. It specifies CASRGGGLNTEAFF.

The gene calls are TRBV20-1 and TRBJ2-1; TRBD1 might be the D (6 bases). Trimming removed 3 bases at V and 5 bases at J, with 14 bases between. The CDR3 consists of 14 residues. Looked up from germline, CDR1 is DFQATT and CDR2 is SNEGSKA (reference sequence). CDR3 sequence reads: CSASSRNRDNEQFF. CDR3 in DNA: TGCAGTGCTAGCAGTCGAAACAGGGACAATGAGCAGTTCTTC.